Presented here are 15 T cell receptor beta chains from one specimen sequenced in a study of beta chain features in type 1 diabetes. General study points: When Type 1 diabetes patients were examined, their TCRB CDR3s proved moderately but significantly shorter in all four CD4+ subsets.

Which antigens these TCRs recognize remains unknown. Sequenced material consisted of expressed TCRB transcripts (all of the isolated RNA was reverse transcribed). The repertoire was sequenced with immunoSEQ multiplex PCR; TCRdb's copy has only in-frame clones and lacks some. The table has around 100,000 clones, about 26% seen once. The material sequenced was central memory CD4+ T cells from blood. Receptors were obtained from a woman aged 18-29 years with type 1 diabetes.

This rearrangement joins TRBV6-5 to TRBJ2-5, with D possibly TRBD2 on 7 matching bases. The length of the CDR3 is 15 residues. In germline, CDR1 is MNHEY, CDR2 SVGAGI. V dropped 2 bases and J dropped 0 bases, with 10 bases sitting between them. The CDR3 protein is CASSYGGGHQETQYF. The CDR3 DNA is TGTGCCAGCAGTTACGGCGGGGGCCACCAAGAGACCCAGTACTTC.

The chain is built from TRBV5-6 and TRBJ2-7; perhaps TRBD2 as D (6 bases). Per germline, CDR1 SGHDT and CDR2 YYEEEE. Trimming took off 1 base at V and 0 bases at J, with 8 bases between the two ends. The CDR3 has 14 amino acids. CDR3 loop: CASSLSGVSYEQYV. The CDR3 DNA is TGTGCCAGCAGCTTGTCGGGGGTCTCCTACGAGCAGTACGTC.

This clone was seen more than once but under ten times. The chain recombines TRBV30 with TRBJ1-2; 9 bases agree with TRBD1. This CDR3 is built from 15 residues. The V gene's germline CDR1 is GTSNPN and CDR2 SVGIG (reference sequence). Trimming cost V 1 base and J 3 bases; bases outside gene matches: 6. The CDR3 nucleotides read TGTGCCTGGAGTGGGGGACAGGGAAGGGACTATGGCTACACCTTC. It is translated as CAWSGGQGRDYGYTF.

A few counts support this clone. The chain employs TRBV2 and TRBJ2-7, with D possibly being TRBD2 (6 bases). Trimming removed 6 bases at V and 3 bases at J, with 12 bases between. There are 13 residues in the CDR3. Germline CDR1 SNHLY, CDR2 FYNNEI. This CDR3 is CASSRGTDYEQYF. DNA for the CDR3: TGTGCCAGCAGCCGGGGGACGGACTACGAGCAGTACTTC.

The gene calls are TRBV6-6 and TRBJ2-7; 9 bases are a match to TRBD1. CDR3 length: 12 residues. Unmatched junction bases numbered 2, after V lost 8 bases and J lost 3 bases. Germline values: CDR1 MNHNY, CDR2 SVGAGI (reference sequence). In DNA, the CDR3 is TGTGCCAGCGCGACAGGGGGCTACGAGCAGTACGTC. It specifies CASATGGYEQYV.

A few counts support this clone. This chain connects TRBV2 to TRBJ2-1; 8 bases map to TRBD2. The CDR3 covers 15 residues. Germline CDR1 reads SNHLY; CDR2 reads FYNNEI. Trimming at V came to 2 bases and at J to 10 bases, leaving 10 bases not matched to a gene. Here the CDR3 reads CASSETASGSGEQFF. DNA for the CDR3: TGTGCCAGCAGTGAAACGGCTAGCGGGTCTGGGGAGCAGTTCTTC. The full variable domain, rest sourced from reference TRBV2 and TRBJ2-1, is EPEVTQTPSHQVTQMGQEVILRCVPISNHLYFYWYRQILGQKVEFLVSFYNNEISEKSEIFDDQFSVERPDGSNFTLKIRSTKLEDSAMYFCASSETASGSGEQFFGPGTRLTVL.

This clone was counted a few times. This rearrangement joins TRBV18 to TRBJ2-7, with 14 positions matching TRBD2. J was trimmed by 5 bases and V by 2 bases; bases with no gene match: 5. Per germline, CDR1 KGHSH and CDR2 LQKENI. The CDR3 runs 16 residues. This CDR3 is CASSPVGTSGSHEQYV. CDR3 DNA: TGTGCCAGCTCACCAGTAGGGACTAGCGGGAGTCACGAGCAGTACGTC.

In DNA, the CDR3 is TGTGCCAGCAGCGGGCGGACAGGACGATCCTACAATGAGCAGTTCTTC. Amino acid sequence: CASSGRTGRSYNEQFF. The rearrangement links TRBV7-2 to TRBJ2-1; 7 bases are a match to TRBD1. This CDR3 has 16 amino acids. In germline, CDR1 is SGHTA, CDR2 FQGNSA. V shed 5 bases and J 1 base; nucleotides not matched to a gene: 8. The full variable domain, with the rest looked up from reference TRBV7-2 and TRBJ2-1, is GAGVSQSPSNKVTEKGKDVELRCDPISGHTALYWYRQSLGQGLEFLIYFQGNSAPDKSGLPSDRFSAERTGGSVSTLTIQRTQQEDSAVYLCASSGRTGRSYNEQFFGPGTRLTVL.

The CDR3 sequence: CASSPRTGGEGEQYF. The CDR3 region has the DNA TGCGCCAGCAGCCCTAGAACAGGGGGCGAAGGCGAGCAGTACTTC. The chain uses TRBV5-1 and TRBJ2-7; 9 nucleotides align to TRBD1. The CDR3 totals 15 residues. Germline-derived CDR1 and CDR2 are SGHRS and YFSETQ. The V segment lost 4 bases and the J segment 6 bases; nucleotides outside the gene matches: 11.

This clone has only one observation. The chain joins TRBV30 to TRBJ2-1; D uncertain. The CDR3 spans 13 residues. V lost 7 bases and J lost 1, with 11 bases in between. CDR1 and CDR2 (germline): GTSNPN, SVGIG (reference sequence). The CDR3 loop reads CALKTTSYNEQFF. In DNA, the CDR3 is TGTGCCTTGAAAACTACATCCTACAATGAGCAGTTCTTC. The full variable domain, completed using reference TRBV30 and TRBJ2-1, is SQTIHQWPATLVQPVGSPLSLECTVEGTSNPNLYWYRQAAGRGLQLLFYSVGIGQISSEVPQNLSASRPQDRQFILSSKKLLLSDSGFYLCALKTTSYNEQFFGPGTRLTVL.

The rearrangement joins TRBV6-6 to TRBJ1-5, with 8 bases identical to TRBD1. The germline CDR1 and CDR2 sequences are MNHNY and SVGAGI (reference sequence). The CDR3 totals 15 residues. Losses at the gene ends were 4 bases for V and 4 bases for J; bases not matched to a gene: 6. Written as DNA, the CDR3 is TGTGCCAGCAGTTTCGACAGGGGCCAGAATCAGCCCCAGCATTTT. Its protein is CASSFDRGQNQPQHF.

This clone was seen more than once but under ten times. The gene calls are TRBV7-2 and TRBJ2-4; TRBD2 aligns across 9 bases. This CDR3 has 16 residues. CDR1 and CDR2 (germline): SGHTA, FQGNSA. J gave up 2 bases and V 3 bases, and 5 bases lay outside the gene matches. CDR3 sequence reads: CASSFSGSATKNIQYF. As DNA, the CDR3 is TGTGCCAGCAGCTTTAGCGGGAGTGCAACCAAAAACATTCAGTACTTC.

The CDR3 coding sequence is TGCGCCAGCAGCTTGGTTGAGGGCTCCTACAATGAGCAGTTCTTC. It specifies CASSLVEGSYNEQFF. The chain recombines TRBV5-1 with TRBJ2-1; maybe TRBD2 (5 bases). This CDR3 region has 15 residues. Per germline, CDR1 SGHRS and CDR2 YFSETQ. The V and J ends lost 0 bases and 0 bases respectively, with 7 bases between them.

The chain carries TRBV25-1 and TRBJ1-1; 10 positions match TRBD1. This CDR3 contains 15 residues. Germline values: CDR1 MGHDK, CDR2 SYGVNS. V was clipped by 3 bases and J by 6 bases; unmatched bases: 7. CDR3 region: CASSDPGTGVSEAFF. The DNA for the CDR3 is TGTGCCAGCAGTGATCCCGGGACAGGGGTCTCTGAAGCTTTCTTT.

This clone is a singleton in its sample. The V and J genes are TRBV10-2 and TRBJ2-1; TRBD1 matches at 11 bases. This CDR3 is built from 14 residues. Germline V gene sequence: CDR1 WSHSY, CDR2 SAAADI. V lost 8 bases, J lost 6 bases, and 6 bases stayed unmatched. The CDR3 region has the DNA TGCGCCAGCTATGGGACAGGGGGGGGCAATGAGCAGTTCTTC. This sequence encodes CASYGTGGGNEQFF.